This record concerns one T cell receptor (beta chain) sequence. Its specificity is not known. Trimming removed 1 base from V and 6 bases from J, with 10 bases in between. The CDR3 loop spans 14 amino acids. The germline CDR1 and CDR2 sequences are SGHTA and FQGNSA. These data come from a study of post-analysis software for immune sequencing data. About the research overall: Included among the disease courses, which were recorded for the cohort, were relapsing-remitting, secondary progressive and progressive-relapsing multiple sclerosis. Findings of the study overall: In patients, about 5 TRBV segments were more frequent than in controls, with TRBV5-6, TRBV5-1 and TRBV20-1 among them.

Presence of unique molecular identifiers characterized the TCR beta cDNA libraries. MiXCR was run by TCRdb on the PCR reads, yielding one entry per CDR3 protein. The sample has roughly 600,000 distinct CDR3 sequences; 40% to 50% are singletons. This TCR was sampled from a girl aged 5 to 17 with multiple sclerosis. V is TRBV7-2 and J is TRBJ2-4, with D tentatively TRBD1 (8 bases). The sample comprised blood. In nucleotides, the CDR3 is TGTGCCAGCAGCTTAGACAGGGGGGGAAACATTCAGTACTTC. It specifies CASSLDRGGNIQYF. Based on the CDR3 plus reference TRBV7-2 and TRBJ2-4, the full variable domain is GAGVSQSPSNKVTEKGKDVELRCDPISGHTALYWYRQSLGQGLEFLIYFQGNSAPDKSGLPSDRFSAERTGGSVSTLTIQRTQQEDSAVYLCASSLDRGGNIQYFGAGTRLSVL.